This T cell receptor beta chain was documented in a study of blood T cells in healthy people across ages. With a J-beta primer mix and a sample-barcoded 5' primer, a second PCR ran roughly 6 to 12 cycles. Every cDNA molecule bore a tag from a template-switch adaptor containing 12 random nucleotides. One entry per CDR3 protein, called by TCRdb with MiXCR from the 5' RACE reads. The profile covers more than 900,000 distinct CDR3 sequences, with roughly 28% appearing a single time and roughly 10% taken by the ten largest. This clonotype has ten or more counts. What it binds is unknown. Study-wide results and limits: Significant beta diversity loss was already apparent by age approximately 42, declining roughly linearly.

This sample was also put to use in a study of T cells of mothers and their children.

The sample taken for sequencing was blood. This TCR was recovered from a woman between 35 and 50 years old in good health.

The CDR3 DNA sequence: TGCAGCGCGGGACAGGGGGGCGCAGATACGCAGTATTTT. It translates to CSAGQGGADTQYF. V gene TRBV29-1 combines with J gene TRBJ2-3, with 11 positions matching TRBD1. The V gene end was trimmed by 7 bases and the J gene end by 4 bases; junction bases not matched to a gene: 4. From germline, CDR1 is SQVTM and CDR2 ANQGSEA. The CDR3 consists of 13 residues.